This T cell receptor beta chain was identified during a study of blood T cell repertoires in COVID-19. Turning to the study itself: Material from acute and convalescent COVID-19 was sourced from the United States, Italy and Spain. T cells, B-cell-depleted T cells, or PBMCs supplied cDNA or gDNA.

Assay used: immunoSEQ multiplex PCR; TCRdb lists only in-frame clones, some missing. The sample comprises about 120,000 clones, around 81% of which are singletons, and 3.5% to 4.5% rests with the top ten. This CDR3 has 15 amino acids. V was shortened by 6 bases and J by 2 bases, with 16 bases between the two germline ends. Per germline, CDR1 SNHLY and CDR2 FYNNEI. Sequencing used peripheral blood. This clonotype originated in a woman between 50 and 59 years old with acute or convalescent COVID-19. V is TRBV2 and J is TRBJ1-1; D perhaps matches TRBD1 (6 bases). DNA for the CDR3: TGTGCCAGCAGAAGGGAGACAGGCTCAAACACTGAAGCTTTCTTT. It translates to CASRRETGSNTEAFF.